This TCR beta chain was profiled in a study of shared clonotypes between healthy human individuals. Turning to the study itself: In total, the donors were a couple of women and a few men aged 18 to 49.

In the authors' workflow: ImmunoSEQ sequences covered only the junction and lacked quality scores; filtering therefore differed. TCRdb's table, derived via immunoSEQ multiplex PCR, lists solely in-frame clones and lacks some. Clone size and the V and J calls come from that table; the DNA yielded D and trimming. The table records more than 450,000 clones, 79% of them present only once. V lost 4 bases to trimming and J lost 0 bases; unmatched junction nucleotides: 6. The germline V gene encodes CDR1 SGHKS and CDR2 YYEKEE (reference sequence). CDR3 size: 16 residues. Material: PBMCs. The V call is TRBV5-5, the J call TRBJ2-2; 7 bases agree with TRBD2. This sequence was found in a woman between 40 and 50 years old in good health. Some clones in this sample may be carry-over from other donors' samples. As DNA, the CDR3 is TGTGCCAGCAGCCCCCAGCGGGACGCGAACACCGGGGAGCTGTTTTTT. Its protein is CASSPQRDANTGELFF.